This TCR beta chain appears in the sequencing data of a study of regulatory T cells in long-lasting Graves disease. Looking at the study overall: The definition of persistent Graves' disease was over 5 years of antithyroid drugs with positive TSH receptor antibodies.

Time point: persistent/refractory GD, antithyroid drugs over 5 years with positive TRAb. Construction of the TCR library relied on RNA isolated from PBMCs. A peripheral blood sample, nine milliliters in volume, was drawn into EDTA tubes. This clonotype was counted at least ten times. Its cognate antigen is unknown. With iRepertoire HTBI primers and Arm-PCR of CDR3 regions, TCR beta libraries were built. MiXCR, run by TCRdb on the multiplex PCR reads, gives a single entry per CDR3 protein. The table lists roughly 500,000 distinct CDR3 sequences, 20% to 25% of them singletons. Study-wide results and limits: TCR diversity was lower in persistent Graves' patients (versus newly diagnosed ones). Persistent patients shared some 2,900 public clonotypes among themselves. Newly diagnosed patients shared fewer, at roughly 900.

Specimen: peripheral blood mononuclear cells (PBMCs), collected when the disease was refractory, from a patient treated with antithyroid drugs. This sequence was found in a female donor with Graves disease.

Here the CDR3 reads CASSYLNRAGDTIYGYTF. The CDR3 DNA reads TGTGCCAGCAGTTACCTAAATCGGGCCGGGGACACCATCTATGGCTACACCTTC. The chain employs TRBV6-5 and TRBJ1-2, with TRBD1 as a possible D gene (6 bases). The CDR3 length is 18 residues. CDR1 and CDR2 from the germline V gene are MNHEY and SVGAGI. The V end lost 2 bases, the J end lost 4 bases, and 23 bases lay between the germline ends.